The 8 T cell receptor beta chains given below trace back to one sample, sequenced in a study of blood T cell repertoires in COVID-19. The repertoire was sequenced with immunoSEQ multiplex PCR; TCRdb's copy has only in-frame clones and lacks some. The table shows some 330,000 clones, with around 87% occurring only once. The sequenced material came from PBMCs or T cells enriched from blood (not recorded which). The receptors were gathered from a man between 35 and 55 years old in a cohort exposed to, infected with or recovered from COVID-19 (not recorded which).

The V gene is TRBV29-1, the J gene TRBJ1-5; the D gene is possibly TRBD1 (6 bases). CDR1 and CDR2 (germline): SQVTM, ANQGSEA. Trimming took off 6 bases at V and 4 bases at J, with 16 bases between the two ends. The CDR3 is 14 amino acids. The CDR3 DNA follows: TGCAGCGTACACACCGGGACACCAAATCAGCCCCAGCATTTT. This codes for CSVHTGTPNQPQHF.

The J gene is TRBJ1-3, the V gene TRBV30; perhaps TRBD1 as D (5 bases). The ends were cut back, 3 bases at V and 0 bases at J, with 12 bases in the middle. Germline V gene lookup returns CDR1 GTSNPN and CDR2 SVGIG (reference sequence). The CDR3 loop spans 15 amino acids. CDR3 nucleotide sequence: TGTGCCTGGAGAAGTCAGGACAACTCTGGAAACACCATATATTTT. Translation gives CAWRSQDNSGNTIYF. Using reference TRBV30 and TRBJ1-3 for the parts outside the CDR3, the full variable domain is SQTIHQWPATLVQPVGSPLSLECTVEGTSNPNLYWYRQAAGRGLQLLFYSVGIGQISSEVPQNLSASRPQDRQFILSSKKLLLSDSGFYLCAWRSQDNSGNTIYFGEGSWLTVV.

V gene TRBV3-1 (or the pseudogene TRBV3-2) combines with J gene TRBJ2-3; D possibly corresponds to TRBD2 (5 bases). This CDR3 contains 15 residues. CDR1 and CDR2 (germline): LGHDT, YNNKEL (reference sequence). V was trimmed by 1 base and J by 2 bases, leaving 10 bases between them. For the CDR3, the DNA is TGTGCCAGCAGCCAAGGAGGGCGTTTCACAGATACGCAGTATTTT. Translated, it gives CASSQGGRFTDTQYF.

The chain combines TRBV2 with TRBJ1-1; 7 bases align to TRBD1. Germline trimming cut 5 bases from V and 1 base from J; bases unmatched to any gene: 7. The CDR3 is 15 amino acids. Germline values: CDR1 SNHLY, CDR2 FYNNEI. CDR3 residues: CASSKTGSANTEAFF. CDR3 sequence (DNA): TGTGCCAGCAGTAAGACAGGGTCAGCGAACACTGAAGCTTTCTTT.

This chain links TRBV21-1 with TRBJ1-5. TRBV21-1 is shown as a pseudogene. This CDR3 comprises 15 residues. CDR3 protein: CAPSGAYYSNQPQHF. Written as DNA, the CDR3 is TGTGCCCCCAGCGGGGCGTACTATAGCAATCAGCCCCAGCATTTT.

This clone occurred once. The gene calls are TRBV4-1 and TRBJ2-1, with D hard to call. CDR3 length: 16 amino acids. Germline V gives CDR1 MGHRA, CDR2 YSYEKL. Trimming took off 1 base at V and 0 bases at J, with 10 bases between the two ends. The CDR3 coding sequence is TGCGCCAGCAGCCAAGTGGGCTTTCGCTCCTACAATGAGCAGTTCTTC. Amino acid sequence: CASSQVGFRSYNEQFF.

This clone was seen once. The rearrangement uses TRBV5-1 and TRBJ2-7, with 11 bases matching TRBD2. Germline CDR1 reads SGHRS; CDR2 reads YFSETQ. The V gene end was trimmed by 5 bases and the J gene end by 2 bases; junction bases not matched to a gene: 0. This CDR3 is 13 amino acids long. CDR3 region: CASRTSGTYEQYF. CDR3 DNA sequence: TGCGCCAGCAGGACTAGCGGGACCTACGAGCAGTACTTC.

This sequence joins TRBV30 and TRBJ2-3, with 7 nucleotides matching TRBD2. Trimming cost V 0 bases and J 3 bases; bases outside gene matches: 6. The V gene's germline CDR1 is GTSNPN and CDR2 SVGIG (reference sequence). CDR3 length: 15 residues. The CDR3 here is CAWSVGSSGTDTQYF. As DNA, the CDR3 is TGTGCCTGGAGTGTAGGTTCTAGCGGTACAGATACGCAGTATTTT.